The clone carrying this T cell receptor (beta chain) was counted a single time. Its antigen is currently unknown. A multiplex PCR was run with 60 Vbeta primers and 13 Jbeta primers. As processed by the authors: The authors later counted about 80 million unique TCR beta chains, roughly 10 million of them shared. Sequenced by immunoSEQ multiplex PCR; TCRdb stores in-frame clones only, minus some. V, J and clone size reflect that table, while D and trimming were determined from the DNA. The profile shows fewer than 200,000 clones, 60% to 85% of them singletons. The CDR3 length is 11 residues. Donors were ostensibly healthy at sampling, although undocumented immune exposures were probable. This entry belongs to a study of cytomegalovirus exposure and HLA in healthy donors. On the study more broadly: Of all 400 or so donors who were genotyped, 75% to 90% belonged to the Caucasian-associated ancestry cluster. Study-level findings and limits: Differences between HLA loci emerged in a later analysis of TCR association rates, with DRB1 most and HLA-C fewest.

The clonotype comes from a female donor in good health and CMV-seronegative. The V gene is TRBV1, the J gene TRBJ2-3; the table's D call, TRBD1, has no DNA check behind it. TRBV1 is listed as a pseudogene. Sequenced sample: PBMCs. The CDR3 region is CTSSQDNTQYF. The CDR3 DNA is TGCACCAGCAGCCAAGACAATACGCAGTATTTT.